The T cell receptor (beta chain) under discussion was sequenced for a study of blood T cell repertoires in COVID-19 (TCRdb year 2020). Some background on the complete study: The collaborator samples originated in the United States, Italy and Spain and spanned the acute and convalescent phases of COVID-19. The prospective study material was composed of cDNA or gDNA derived from T cells, B-cell-depleted T cells, or PBMCs. Subjects who had been exposed to COVID-19, were actively infected with it, or had recovered from it provided the deeply sampled blood TCRbeta repertoires that made up the dataset. A freely available public database, intended as a resource for researchers studying the immune response to SARS-CoV-2, is where the repertoires were released. Samples came from the ongoing ImmuneRACE study (first 160 participants) plus 1,254 subjects from 6 global collaborators. Sample metadata almost always included a de-identified subject ID, COVID-19 status, age in years and sex. HLA class I and class II types, where available, came from metadata supplied by the sample provider rather than from assay-based typing.

The CDR3 holds 15 amino acids from the cysteine to the phenylalanine. Here the CDR3 DNA is all that survives: 45 bases in frame from base 1. Trimming takes 2 bases from V and 3 bases from J, and the germline ends sit 11 bases apart. The germline V gene (reference sequence) specifies LGHDT as CDR1 and YNNKEL as CDR2. TCRbeta CDR3 regions were amplified from genomic DNA by means of the immunoSEQ Assay, a bias-controlled multiplex PCR. As for the original processing: Nucleated cell counts per sample were estimated from amplification of reference gene primers within the assay. To quantify the absolute abundance of each unique TCRbeta CDR3 rearrangement, sequence reads were collapsed and filtered. Productive Simpson clonality was computed per sample as the square root of Simpson's diversity index over productive rearrangements. TCRdb stores this immuneACCESS table with in-frame sequences only. Part of the clones is absent; in the studies checked, under half of the shortfall reflects unresolved V genes, and no reason is known for the rest. V and J calls plus clone size are reproduced from that table; the DNA served to infer D and trimming. Here the sample has hundreds of thousands of clones; 65% to 90% occur a single time. Jointly, the top ten make up roughly 5% of the sample.

The collaborating institutions used their own protocols to collect whole blood in K2EDTA tubes. For TCRbeta analysis, collaborator samples were shipped as frozen whole blood, as isolated PBMCs, or as DNA extracted from either sample type. As regards this clone: The target of this receptor is not known. No base quality values were provided; no much bigger clone lies one nucleotide off.

Summary of the overall study and its limitations: The quantity of clinical and demographic metadata differed by source and by participant and was supplied without curation.

The chain is made from TRBV3-1 (or the pseudogene TRBV3-2) and TRBJ1-3, and perhaps TRBD1 as D gene, on 6 matching bases. Sequencing used peripheral blood. This sequence was found in a man in his forties or fifties with active or convalescent COVID-19. Here the CDR3 is given as CASSQLQGDGNTIYF. Here is the DNA: TGTGCCAGCAGCCAATTACAGGGTGATGGAAACACCATATATTTT.